This section outlines one TCR beta chain sequence together with its context. The antigen is not known. The sample originates from a study of shared clonotypes between healthy human individuals. Study information: Samples came from a couple of female and a few male donors aged 18 to 49.

The CDR3 runs to 18 residues. The V gene end was trimmed by 5 bases and the J gene end by 1 base; junction bases not matched to a gene: 10. Germline V gene sequence: CDR1 MDHEN, CDR2 SYDVKM. The genomic DNA of each subset was split evenly across several immunoSEQ plates. Assay: immunoSEQ multiplex PCR; the TCRdb copy retains only in-frame clones and omits some. This sample has 2,500,000 or so clones, with approximately 90% found just once. Study-level results: There were few donors, and this limited the genetic and exposure-history diversity represented.

The sequence came from a man aged 18 to 35 in good health. Some clones in this sample may be carry-over from other donors' samples. The specimen was naive CD4+ T cells from PBMCs. Documented subset: CD45RA+ positively selected. The V call is TRBV28, the J call TRBJ2-3; TRBD2 matches at 12 bases. The CDR3 coding sequence is TGTGCCAGCAGTACTAGCCTAGCGGGAGGGCCGGGCACAGATACGCAGTATTTT. This gives the protein CASSTSLAGGPGTDTQYF.